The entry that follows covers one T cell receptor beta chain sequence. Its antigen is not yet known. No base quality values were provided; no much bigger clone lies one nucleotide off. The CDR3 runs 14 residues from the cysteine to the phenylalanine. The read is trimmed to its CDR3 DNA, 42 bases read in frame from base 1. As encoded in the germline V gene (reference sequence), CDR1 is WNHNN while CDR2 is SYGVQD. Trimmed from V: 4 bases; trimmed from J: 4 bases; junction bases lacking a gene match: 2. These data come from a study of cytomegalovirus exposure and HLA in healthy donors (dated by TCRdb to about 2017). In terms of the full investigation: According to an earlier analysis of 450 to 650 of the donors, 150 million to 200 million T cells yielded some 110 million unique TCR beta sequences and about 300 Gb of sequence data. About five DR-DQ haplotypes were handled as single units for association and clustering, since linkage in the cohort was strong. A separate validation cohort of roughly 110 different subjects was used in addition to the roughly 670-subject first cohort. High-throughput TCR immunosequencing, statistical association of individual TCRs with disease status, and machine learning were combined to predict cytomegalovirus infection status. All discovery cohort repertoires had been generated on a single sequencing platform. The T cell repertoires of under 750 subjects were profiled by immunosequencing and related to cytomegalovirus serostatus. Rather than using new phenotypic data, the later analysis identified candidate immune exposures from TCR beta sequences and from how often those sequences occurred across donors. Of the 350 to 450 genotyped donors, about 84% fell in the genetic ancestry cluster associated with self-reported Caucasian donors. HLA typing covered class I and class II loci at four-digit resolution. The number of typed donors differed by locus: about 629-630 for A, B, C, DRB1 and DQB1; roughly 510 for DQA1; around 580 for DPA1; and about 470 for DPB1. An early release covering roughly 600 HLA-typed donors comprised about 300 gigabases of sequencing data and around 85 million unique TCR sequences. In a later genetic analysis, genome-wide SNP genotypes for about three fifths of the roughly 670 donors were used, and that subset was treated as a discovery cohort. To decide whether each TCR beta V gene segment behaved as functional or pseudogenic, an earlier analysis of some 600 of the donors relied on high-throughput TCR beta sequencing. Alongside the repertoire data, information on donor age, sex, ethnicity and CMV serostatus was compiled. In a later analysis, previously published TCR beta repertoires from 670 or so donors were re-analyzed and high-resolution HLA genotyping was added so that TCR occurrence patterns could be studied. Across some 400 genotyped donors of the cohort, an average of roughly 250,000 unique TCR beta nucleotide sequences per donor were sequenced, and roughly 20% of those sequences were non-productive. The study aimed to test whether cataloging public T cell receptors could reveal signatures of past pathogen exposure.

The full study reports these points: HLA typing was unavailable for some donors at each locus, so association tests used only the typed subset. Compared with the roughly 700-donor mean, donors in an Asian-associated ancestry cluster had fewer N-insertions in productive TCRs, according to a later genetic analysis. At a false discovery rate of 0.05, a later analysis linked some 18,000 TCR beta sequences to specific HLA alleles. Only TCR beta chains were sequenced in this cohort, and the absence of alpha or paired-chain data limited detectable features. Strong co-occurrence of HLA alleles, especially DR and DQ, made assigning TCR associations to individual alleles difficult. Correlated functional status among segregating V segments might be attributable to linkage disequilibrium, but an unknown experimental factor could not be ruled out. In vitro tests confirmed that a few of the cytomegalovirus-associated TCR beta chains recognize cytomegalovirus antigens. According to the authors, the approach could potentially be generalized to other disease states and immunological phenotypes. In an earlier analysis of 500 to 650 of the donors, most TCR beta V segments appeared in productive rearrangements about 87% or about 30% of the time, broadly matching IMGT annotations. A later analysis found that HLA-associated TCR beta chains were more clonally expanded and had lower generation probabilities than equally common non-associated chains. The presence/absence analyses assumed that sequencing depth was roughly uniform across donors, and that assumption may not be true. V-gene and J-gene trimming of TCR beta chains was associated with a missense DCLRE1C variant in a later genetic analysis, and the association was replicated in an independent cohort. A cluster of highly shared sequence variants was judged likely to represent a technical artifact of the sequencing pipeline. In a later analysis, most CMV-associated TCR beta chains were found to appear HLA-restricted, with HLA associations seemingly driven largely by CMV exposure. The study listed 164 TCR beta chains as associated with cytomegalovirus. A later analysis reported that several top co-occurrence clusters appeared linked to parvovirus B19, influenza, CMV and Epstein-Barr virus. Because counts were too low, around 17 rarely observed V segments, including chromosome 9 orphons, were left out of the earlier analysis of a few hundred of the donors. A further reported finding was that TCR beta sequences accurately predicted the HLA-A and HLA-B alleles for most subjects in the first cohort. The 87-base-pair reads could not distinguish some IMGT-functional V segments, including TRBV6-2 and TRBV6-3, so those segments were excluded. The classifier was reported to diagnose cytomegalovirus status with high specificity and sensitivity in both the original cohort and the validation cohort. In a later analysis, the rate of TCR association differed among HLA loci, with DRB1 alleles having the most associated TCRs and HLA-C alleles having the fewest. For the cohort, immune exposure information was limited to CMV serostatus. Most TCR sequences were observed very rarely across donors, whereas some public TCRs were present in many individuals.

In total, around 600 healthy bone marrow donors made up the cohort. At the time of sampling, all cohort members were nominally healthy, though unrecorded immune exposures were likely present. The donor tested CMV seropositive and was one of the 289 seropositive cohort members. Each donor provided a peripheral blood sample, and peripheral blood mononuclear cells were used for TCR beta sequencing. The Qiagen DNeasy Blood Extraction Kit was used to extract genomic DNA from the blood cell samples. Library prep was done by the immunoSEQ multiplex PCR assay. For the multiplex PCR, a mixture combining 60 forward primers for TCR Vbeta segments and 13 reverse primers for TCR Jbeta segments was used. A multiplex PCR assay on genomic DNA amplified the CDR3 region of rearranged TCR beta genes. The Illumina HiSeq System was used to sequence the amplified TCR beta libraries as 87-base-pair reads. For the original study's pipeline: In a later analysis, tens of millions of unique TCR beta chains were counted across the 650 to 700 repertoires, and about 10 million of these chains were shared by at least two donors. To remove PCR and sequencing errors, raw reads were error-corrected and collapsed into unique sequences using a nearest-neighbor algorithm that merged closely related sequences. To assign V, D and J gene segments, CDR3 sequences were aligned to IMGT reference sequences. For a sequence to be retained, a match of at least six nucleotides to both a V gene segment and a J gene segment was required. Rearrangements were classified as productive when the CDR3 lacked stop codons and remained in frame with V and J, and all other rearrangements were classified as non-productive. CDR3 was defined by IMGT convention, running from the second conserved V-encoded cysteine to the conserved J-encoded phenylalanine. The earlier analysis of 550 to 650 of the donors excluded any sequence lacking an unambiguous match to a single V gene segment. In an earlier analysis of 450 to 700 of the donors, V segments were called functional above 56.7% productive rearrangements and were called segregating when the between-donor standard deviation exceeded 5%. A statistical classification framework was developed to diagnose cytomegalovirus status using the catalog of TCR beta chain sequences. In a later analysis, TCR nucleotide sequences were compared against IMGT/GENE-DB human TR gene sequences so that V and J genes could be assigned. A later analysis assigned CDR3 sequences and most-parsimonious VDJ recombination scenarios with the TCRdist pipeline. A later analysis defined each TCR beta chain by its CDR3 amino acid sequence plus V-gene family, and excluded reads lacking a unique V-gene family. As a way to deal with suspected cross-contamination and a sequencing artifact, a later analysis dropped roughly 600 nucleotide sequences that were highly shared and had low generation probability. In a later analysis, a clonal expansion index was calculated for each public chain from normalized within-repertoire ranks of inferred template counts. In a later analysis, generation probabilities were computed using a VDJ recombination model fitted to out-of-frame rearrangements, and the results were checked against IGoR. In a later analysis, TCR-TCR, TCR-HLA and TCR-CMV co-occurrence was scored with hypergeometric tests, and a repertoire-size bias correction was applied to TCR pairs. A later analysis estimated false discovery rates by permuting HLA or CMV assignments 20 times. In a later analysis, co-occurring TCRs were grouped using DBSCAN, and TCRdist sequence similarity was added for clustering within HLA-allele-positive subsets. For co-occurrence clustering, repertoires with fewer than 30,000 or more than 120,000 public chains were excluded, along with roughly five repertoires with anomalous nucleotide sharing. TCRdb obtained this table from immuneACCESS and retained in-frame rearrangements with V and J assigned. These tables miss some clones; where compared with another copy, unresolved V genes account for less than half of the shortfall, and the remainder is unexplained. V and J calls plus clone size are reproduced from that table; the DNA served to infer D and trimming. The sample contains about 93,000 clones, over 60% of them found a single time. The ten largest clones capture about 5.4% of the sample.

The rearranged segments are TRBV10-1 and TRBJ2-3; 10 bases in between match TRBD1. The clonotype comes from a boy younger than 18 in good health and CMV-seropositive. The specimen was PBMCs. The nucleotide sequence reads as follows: TGCGCCAGCAGTGGGGACAGGGGATCAGATACGCAGTATTTT. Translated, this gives CASSGDRGSDTQYF.